This T cell receptor beta chain was identified during a study of blood T cells in healthy people across ages. A few counts support this clonotype. For the second PCR, which ran for about 6 to 11 cycles, a sample-barcoded 5' primer and a J-beta primer mix were used. From the 5' RACE reads, TCRdb called clonotypes with MiXCR, one entry per CDR3 protein. The repertoire holds hundreds of thousands of distinct CDR3 sequences, with less than 35% as singletons. CDR1 is SGDLS, CDR2 YYNGEE, per germline. The V end lost 1 base, the J end lost 7 bases, and 18 bases lay between the germline ends. CDR3 length equals 15 residues.

V and J are TRBV9 and TRBJ2-7, with D unresolved. Material for sequencing was blood. This TCR came from a woman over 75 in good health. The CDR3 region has the DNA TGTGCCAGCAGCGTAAGTGGGTCAGCCTACAATGAGCAGTACTTC. Its protein is CASSVSGSAYNEQYF.